This TCR beta chain was documented in a study of blood T cell repertoires in COVID-19. Across the study: COVID-19 samples collected from the United States, Italy and Spain covered acute and convalescent phases. The analysed material was cDNA or gDNA that came from T cells, B-cell-depleted T cells, or PBMCs.

This CDR3 has 12 residues. Germline V gene sequence: CDR1 LNHDA, CDR2 SQIVND (reference sequence). Trimming left V 3 bases short and J 5 bases short, with 7 bases between. Per the original methods: Reference gene primer amplification in the assay estimated nucleated cell counts. TCRdb's copy holds only in-frame clones and misses some; the assay was immunoSEQ multiplex PCR. V, J and clone size are those of that table, while D and trimming were read from the DNA. This sample has about 220,000 clones, with about 80% found just once. The sample holds one count of this clone. What was sequenced was peripheral blood. The receptor's source is a woman in her thirties or forties with active or convalescent COVID-19. The chain has TRBV19 and TRBJ1-1; D gene unclear. The CDR3 spells CASSMEGTEAFF. The CDR3 DNA is TGTGCCAGTAGTATGGAGGGTACTGAAGCTTTCTTT.